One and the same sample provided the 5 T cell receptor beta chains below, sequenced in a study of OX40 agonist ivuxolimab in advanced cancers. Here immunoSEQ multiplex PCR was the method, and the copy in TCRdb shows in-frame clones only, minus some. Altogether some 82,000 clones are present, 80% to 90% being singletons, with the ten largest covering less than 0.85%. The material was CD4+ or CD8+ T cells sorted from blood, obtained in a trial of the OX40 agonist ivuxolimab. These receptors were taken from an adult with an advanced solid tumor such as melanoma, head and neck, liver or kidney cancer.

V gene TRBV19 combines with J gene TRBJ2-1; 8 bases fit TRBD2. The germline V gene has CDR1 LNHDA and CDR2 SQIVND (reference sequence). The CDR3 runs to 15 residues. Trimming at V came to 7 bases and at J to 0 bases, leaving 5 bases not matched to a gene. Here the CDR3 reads CASTKAGDSYNEQFF. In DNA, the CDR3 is TGTGCCAGTACTAAAGCGGGAGACTCCTACAATGAGCAGTTCTTC.

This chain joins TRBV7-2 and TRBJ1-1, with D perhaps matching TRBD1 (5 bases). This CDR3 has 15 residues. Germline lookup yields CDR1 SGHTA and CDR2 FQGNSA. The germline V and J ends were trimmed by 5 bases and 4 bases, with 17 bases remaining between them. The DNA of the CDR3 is TGTGCCAGCAGCCCGCTCGGGGGGGGAAGCACTGAAGCTTTCTTT. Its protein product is CASSPLGGGSTEAFF.

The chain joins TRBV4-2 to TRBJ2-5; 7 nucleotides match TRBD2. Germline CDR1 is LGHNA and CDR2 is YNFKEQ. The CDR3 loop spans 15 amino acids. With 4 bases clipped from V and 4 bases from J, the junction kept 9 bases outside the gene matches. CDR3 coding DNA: TGTGCCAGCAGCCCCTCTAGCGGATCAGGAGAGACCCAGTACTTC. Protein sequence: CASSPSSGSGETQYF.

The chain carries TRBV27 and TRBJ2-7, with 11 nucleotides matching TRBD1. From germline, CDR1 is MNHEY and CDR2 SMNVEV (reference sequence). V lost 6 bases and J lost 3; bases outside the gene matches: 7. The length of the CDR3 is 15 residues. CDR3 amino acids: CASSIGTGGFYEQYF. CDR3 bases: TGTGCCAGCAGCATAGGGACAGGGGGATTCTACGAGCAGTACTTC.

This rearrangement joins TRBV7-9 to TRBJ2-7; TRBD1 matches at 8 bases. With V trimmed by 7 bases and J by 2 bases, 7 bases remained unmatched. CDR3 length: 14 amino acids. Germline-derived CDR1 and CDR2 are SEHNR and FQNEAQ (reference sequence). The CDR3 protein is CASTGQGQTYEQYF. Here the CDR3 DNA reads TGTGCCAGCACTGGACAGGGACAGACCTACGAGCAGTACTTC.